A selection of T cell receptor beta chains follows, all from one sample in a study of beta chain features in type 1 diabetes. TCRdb's table, derived via immunoSEQ multiplex PCR, lists solely in-frame clones and lacks some. The repertoire consists of 80,000 to 90,000 clones, with 30% to 40% occurring once and the leading ten covering about 0.42%. The specimen sequenced was stem cell memory CD4+ T cells from blood. The receptors were gathered from a woman aged 18 to 35 in good health. Each CDR3 is given with its conserved first and last residue. A D gene is named only where the DNA matches it firmly. Rows give clone size only sometimes, using once, few, many, or a class for an expanded clone.

v_gene	d_gene	j_gene	abundance	CDR3nt	CDR3aa
TRBV5-4	-	TRBJ1-1	-	TGTGCCAGCAGCTATTTTGCGGGAAGGAACACTGAAGCTTTCTTT	CASSYFAGRNTEAFF
TRBV18	-	TRBJ1-6	many	TGTGCCAGCTCACTCGGGGGTGACCAACCCCTCCACTTT	CASSLGGDQPLHF
TRBV7-2	-	TRBJ1-1	-	TGTGCCAGCAGCTTAGACAGCGGGCTTGCTTTCTTT	CASSLDSGLAFF
TRBV5-1	TRBD2	TRBJ2-3	few	TGCGCCAGCAGCGCAAGCGGGAGTAGGATAGATACGCAGTATTTT	CASSASGSRIDTQYF
TRBV7-2	-	TRBJ1-1	few	TGTGCCAGCAGCTCCCGGACAGTACACACTGAAGCTTTCTTT	CASSSRTVHTEAFF
TRBV2	-	TRBJ1-1	-	TGTGCCAGCAGAATCAGAGGAGGCACTGAAGCTTTCTTT	CASRIRGGTEAFF
TRBV6-1	-	TRBJ1-5	-	TGTGCCAGCAGTGATGCCACCAGTAGCAATCAGCCCCAGCATTTT	CASSDATSSNQPQHF
TRBV18	-	TRBJ1-2	once	TGTGCCAGCTCAGCCCCCGACTGGCTCTATGGCTACACCTTC	CASSAPDWLYGYTF
TRBV27	-	TRBJ1-2	-	TGTGCCAGCAGTCCCCGGACAGAAAACTATGGCTACACCTTC	CASSPRTENYGYTF
TRBV9	TRBD1	TRBJ2-3	few	TGTGCCAGCAGAAGGGACAGTACAGATACGCAGTATTTT	CASRRDSTDTQYF
TRBV19	-	TRBJ2-7	-	TGTGCCAGTAGTTCCCCGGGGCGGAGGGGTTACGAGCAGTACTTC	CASSSPGRRGYEQYF
TRBV6-5	TRBD1	TRBJ1-3	few	TGTGCCAGCAGAACCACAGGGGCTGGAAACACCATATATTTT	CASRTTGAGNTIYF
TRBV11-2	TRBD2	TRBJ2-1	-	TGTGCCAGCAGCTTCCGGACTAGCGGGAGGGAAATGCGTAATGAGCAGTTCTTC	CASSFRTSGREMRNEQFF
TRBV7-3	-	TRBJ2-1	-	TGTGCCAGCAGCTTAGCGGGGGCCCGGAGGAATGAGCAGTTCTTC	CASSLAGARRNEQFF
TRBV11-3	TRBD2	TRBJ2-3	few	TGTGCCAGCAGCGGGCCTAGCGGGGGTAGCACAGATACGCAGTATTTT	CASSGPSGGSTDTQYF
TRBV5-5	TRBD1	TRBJ2-3	-	TGTGCCAGCATGTTCTTAACTGGGACAGGGCCCACAGATACGCAGTATTTT	CASMFLTGTGPTDTQYF
TRBV11-2	TRBD1	TRBJ2-5	-	TGTGCCAGCAGTTCAGCCGGGACAGCCGCGGGGACCCAGTACTTC	CASSSAGTAAGTQYF
TRBV5-6	-	TRBJ2-2	-	TGTGCCAGCAGCTACCCGGGACTGAGGGTCACCGGGGAGCTGTTTTTT	CASSYPGLRVTGELFF
TRBV7-2	-	TRBJ1-6	-	TGTGCCAGCAGCGCTTTCAGGTCCTCCTATAATTCACCCCTCCACTTT	CASSAFRSSYNSPLHF
TRBV7-2	TRBD2	TRBJ2-7	-	TGTGCCAGCAGCTCTAGGGGACTAGCGGGAGACGAGCAGTACTTC	CASSSRGLAGDEQYF
TRBV2	-	TRBJ1-5	few	TGTGCCAGCAGTGCTTACCGGGAGGGCCAGCCCCAGCATTTT	CASSAYREGQPQHF
TRBV4-3	-	TRBJ1-2	-	TGCGCCAGCAGCCAAGGGGCCAACTATGGCTACACCTTC	CASSQGANYGYTF
TRBV10-3	TRBD1	TRBJ2-1	-	TGTGCCATCACACCGGGACAGGGGACCGATGAGCAGTTCTTC	CAITPGQGTDEQFF
TRBV4-2	-	TRBJ2-3	-	TGTGCCAGCAGCCAAGGTCTCGCAGGGAATACGCAGTATTTT	CASSQGLAGNTQYF
TRBV4-2	TRBD2	TRBJ2-2	-	TGTGCCAGCAGTTACCCCGGGACTAGCGGGAGGGCGGGTAACACCGGGGAGCTGTTTTTT	CASSYPGTSGRAGNTGELFF
TRBV4-1	TRBD1	TRBJ1-6	few	TGCGCCAGCAGCCAAGACCTGGACAGGGCAACTTCACCCCTCCACTTT	CASSQDLDRATSPLHF
TRBV11-3	TRBD2	TRBJ2-2	few	TGTGCCAGCAGCCAATCCGGGACTAGCGGCACCGGGGAGCTGTTTTTT	CASSQSGTSGTGELFF
TRBV30	-	TRBJ1-4	-	TGTGCCTGGAGCGGGGTAGATGAAAAACTGTTTTTT	CAWSGVDEKLFF
TRBV7-3	-	TRBJ2-1	-	TGTGCCAGCAGCTCAGGGGCCTACAATGAGCAGTTCTTC	CASSSGAYNEQFF
TRBV5-1	-	TRBJ1-4	few	TGCGCCAGCAGCTTGGGCCCCGACAAAGTCCGAGAAAAACTGTTTTTT	CASSLGPDKVREKLFF
TRBV15	-	TRBJ1-4	few	TGTGCCACCAGCAGCCTCCTAGGGACTAAGAATGAAAAACTGTTTTTT	CATSSLLGTKNEKLFF
TRBV10-2	TRBD1	TRBJ2-6	-	TGCGCCAGCAGTGAGTGGGGGACAGGGTTTACTGGGGCCAACGTCCTGACTTTC	CASSEWGTGFTGANVLTF
TRBV7-6	-	TRBJ2-6	few	TGTGCCAGCAGCTTAGCCGCAGGGCCAGCTGGGGCCAACGTCCTGACTTTC	CASSLAAGPAGANVLTF
TRBV19	-	TRBJ1-5	few	TGTGCCAGTAGTATTAGCGCGGATCAGCCCCAGCATTTT	CASSISADQPQHF
TRBV30	-	TRBJ2-3	few	TGTGCCTGGAATACGGCGGGGACCACAGATACGCAGTATTTT	CAWNTAGTTDTQYF
TRBV6-6	-	TRBJ2-7	few	TGTGCCAGCAGTTGGACTGCTAGCTCCTACGAGCAGTACTTC	CASSWTASSYEQYF
TRBV2	-	TRBJ2-3	-	TGTGCCAGCGGGAGACAGCGGGGCACAGATACGCAGTATTTT	CASGRQRGTDTQYF
TRBV7-8	-	TRBJ2-3	-	TGTGCCAGCAGCCTCTCGAGAAGTACAGATACGCAGTATTTT	CASSLSRSTDTQYF
TRBV7-3	TRBD1	TRBJ1-1	-	TGTGCCAGCAGCTTGGGAGGACAGGGCACTGAAGCTTTCTTT	CASSLGGQGTEAFF
TRBV7-2	TRBD1	TRBJ2-2	-	TGTGCCAGCAGCTTCAGGACAGGGTACACCGGGGAGCTGTTTTTT	CASSFRTGYTGELFF
TRBV9	-	TRBJ2-6	once	TGTGCCAGCAGCGCCACTTCTGGGGCCAACGTCCTGACTTTC	CASSATSGANVLTF
TRBV30	-	TRBJ2-3	-	TGTGCCTGGAGCTCCCCTTGGGGGGAAAGCACAGATACGCAGTATTTT	CAWSSPWGESTDTQYF
TRBV28	TRBD1	TRBJ2-7	-	TGTGCCAGCAGAGGGGGCAGCCGCCGAGGATCCTACGAGCAGTACTTC	CASRGGSRRGSYEQYF
TRBV5-4	TRBD2	TRBJ2-7	few	TGTGCCAGCAGCTTGGGGACTAGCGGGTATCGGGAGCAGTACTTC	CASSLGTSGYREQYF
TRBV7-2	TRBD2	TRBJ2-3	-	TGTGCCAGCAGCTTAGGGACTAGCGGGAGAGGGACAGATACGCAGTATTTT	CASSLGTSGRGTDTQYF
TRBV18	-	TRBJ1-1	few	TGTGCCAGCTCACCACCCTCCCTTACGGGAACTGAAGCTTTCTTT	CASSPPSLTGTEAFF